Below are 23 T cell receptor beta chains sequenced from a single sample in a study of blood T cell repertoires in COVID-19. Measured with immunoSEQ multiplex PCR; TCRdb has only the in-frame clones, and not every one. The sample contains 160,000 or so clones, more than 75% of which appear only once. The sample was peripheral blood. The receptor source for this set is a woman aged 70 to 79 with COVID-19, enrolled during active disease.

The rearrangement joins TRBV30 to TRBJ1-4; 7 nucleotides agree with TRBD1. V was pared by 0 bases and J by 0 bases, with 4 bases of the junction left unmatched. The CDR3 contains 16 residues. Germline V gene lookup returns CDR1 GTSNPN and CDR2 SVGIG (reference sequence). The chain's CDR3 is CAWSVQTGSTNEKLFF. CDR3 coding DNA: TGTGCCTGGAGTGTACAGACAGGGTCAACTAATGAAAAACTGTTTTTT.

The chain uses TRBV18 and TRBJ2-7, with 7 nucleotides matching TRBD1. Trimming took 2 bases from V and 3 from J; bases not matched to a gene: 7. CDR3 length equals 15 residues. Germline assignment: CDR1 KGHSH and CDR2 LQKENI. CDR3 amino acids: CASSPGTARRYEQYF. CDR3 nucleotides: TGTGCCAGCTCACCAGGGACAGCGAGGCGCTACGAGCAGTACTTC.

The chain uses TRBV7-6 and TRBJ1-6; D is ambiguous. CDR3 size: 13 residues. The V gene's germline CDR1 is SGHVS and CDR2 FNYEAQ. Trimming took off 5 bases at V and 8 bases at J, with 10 bases between the two ends. For the CDR3, the DNA is TGTGCCAGCAGCCCCGGCGGGGATTCACCCCTCCACTTT. It translates to CASSPGGDSPLHF.

This sequence joins TRBV19 and TRBJ1-1, with 7 bases fitting TRBD1. The CDR3 loop spans 15 amino acids. The germline gives CDR1 LNHDA, CDR2 SQIVND (reference sequence). The V and J ends lost 3 bases and 1 base, in that order; junction bases with no gene match: 5. This CDR3 reads CASSIWDRPNTEAFF. The CDR3 DNA reads TGTGCCAGTAGTATTTGGGACAGACCGAACACTGAAGCTTTCTTT.

This chain uses TRBV24-1 with TRBJ1-5; 8 bases are a match to TRBD1. J gave up 3 bases and V 2 bases, and 5 bases lay outside the gene matches. The CDR3 runs to 16 residues. Germline values: CDR1 KGHDR, CDR2 SFDVKD. Here the CDR3 reads CATSDSGQGNNQPQHF. In DNA form, the CDR3 reads TGTGCCACCAGTGATTCCGGACAGGGTAACAATCAGCCCCAGCATTTT.

V gene TRBV27 combines with J gene TRBJ1-4; D is unclear. Germline CDR1 is MNHEY and CDR2 is SMNVEV (reference sequence). V dropped 6 bases and J dropped 0 bases, with 5 bases sitting between them. This CDR3 is built from 13 residues. The CDR3 sequence is CASRRATNEKLFF. The CDR3 DNA reads TGTGCCAGCAGGCGTGCAACTAATGAAAAACTGTTTTTT.

This chain connects TRBV29-1 to TRBJ1-2, with D perhaps matching TRBD1 (6 bases). This CDR3 comprises 12 residues. V gave up 8 bases and J gave up 4 bases, with 14 bases separating them. Germline V lookup: CDR1 SQVTM, CDR2 ANQGSEA. CDR3 in DNA: TGCAGCTCTTACAGGGAGTCCTATGGCTACACCTTC. Protein product: CSSYRESYGYTF.

V and J are TRBV10-2 and TRBJ1-1; D remains unclear. CDR1 WSHSY and CDR2 SAAADI come from the germline V gene. The CDR3 totals 14 residues. V was clipped by 8 bases and J by 1 base, with 14 bases between them. The CDR3 protein is CASHINRGNTEAFF. CDR3 nucleotides: TGCGCCAGCCATATCAACCGGGGGAACACTGAAGCTTTCTTT.

This clone has a handful of counts. This rearrangement joins TRBV27 to TRBJ1-2; possibly TRBD1 for D (6 bases). The germline CDR1 and CDR2 sequences are MNHEY and SMNVEV (reference sequence). The CDR3 contains 14 residues. Trimming shortened V by 5 bases and J by 2 bases, and 12 bases separated the two germline ends. DNA for the CDR3: TGTGCCAGCAGTCTTTACAGGGACAACTATGGCTACACCTTC. It is translated as CASSLYRDNYGYTF.

The J gene is TRBJ1-6, the V gene TRBV3-1 (or the pseudogene TRBV3-2); 9 bases align to TRBD1. CDR1 and CDR2 (germline): LGHDT, YNNKEL (reference sequence). The V segment lost 3 bases and the J segment 6 bases; nucleotides outside the gene matches: 9. This CDR3 has 17 amino acids. CDR3 residues: CASSHTLGTGSNSPLHF. CDR3 DNA sequence: TGTGCCAGCAGCCACACCCTCGGGACAGGGTCTAATTCACCCCTCCACTTT.

The genes are TRBV27 and TRBJ2-1; weak D call: TRBD1 (6 bases). The CDR3 runs 14 residues. With 5 bases removed from V and 5 bases from J, the gap between germline ends came to 13 bases. The germline V gene has CDR1 MNHEY and CDR2 SMNVEV (reference sequence). Written as DNA, the CDR3 is TGTGCCAGCAGTCGGTACGGACAGAACAATGAGCAGTTCTTC. This gives the protein CASSRYGQNNEQFF.

The CDR3 DNA reads as TGTGCCAGCAGCGTGGGACCCAGGGAAAAACTGTTTTTT. It encodes CASSVGPREKLFF. The rearrangement links TRBV5-4 to TRBJ1-4, with D perhaps matching TRBD1 (5 bases). There are 13 residues in the CDR3. The V gene's germline CDR1 is SGHNT and CDR2 YYREEE (reference sequence). Trimming took 4 bases from V and 8 from J, leaving 12 bases between them. Full variable domain (missing parts from reference TRBV5-4 and TRBJ1-4): ETGVTQSPTHLIKTRGQQVTLRCSSQSGHNTVSWYQQALGQGPQFIFQYYREEENGRGNFPPRFSGLQFPNYSSELNVNALELDDSALYLCASSVGPREKLFFGSGTQLSVL.

The V gene is TRBV9, the J gene TRBJ1-5; unclear D gene. The CDR3 loop spans 15 amino acids. Germline V gives CDR1 SGDLS, CDR2 YYNGEE. V was shortened by 0 bases and J by 7 bases, with 14 bases between the two germline ends. CDR3 amino acids: CASSVGPQVRQPQHF. In nucleotides, the CDR3 is TGTGCCAGCAGCGTAGGCCCCCAGGTACGACAGCCCCAGCATTTT.

This clone was counted a few times. DNA for the CDR3: TGCAGCGCACGGACAGGCACCAATCAGCCCCAGCATTTT. Encoded protein: CSARTGTNQPQHF. The rearrangement joins TRBV29-1 to TRBJ1-5, with 7 bases fitting TRBD1. Looked up from germline, CDR1 is SQVTM and CDR2 is ANQGSEA. The CDR3 runs to 13 residues. J gave up 3 bases and V 7 bases, and 6 bases lay outside the gene matches. Variable domain in full (rest from reference TRBV29-1 and TRBJ1-5): SAVISQKPSRDICQRGTSLTIQCQVDSQVTMMFWYRQQPGQSLTLIATANQGSEATYESGFVIDKFPISRPNLTFSTLTVSNMSPEDSSIYLCSARTGTNQPQHFGDGTRLSIL.

This chain uses TRBV2 with TRBJ2-1; 7 positions agree with TRBD2. The V gene end was trimmed by 3 bases and the J gene end by 7 bases; junction bases not matched to a gene: 18. This CDR3 is 18 amino acids long. CDR1 and CDR2 (germline): SNHLY, FYNNEI. In DNA, the CDR3 is TGTGCCAGCAGTGATGTTCGGGGGACTACCTTTTTGGGAAATGAGCAGTTCTTC. Amino acids: CASSDVRGTTFLGNEQFF.

The sample holds one count of this clone. The rearrangement links TRBV9 to TRBJ1-1, with 10 bases matching TRBD1. The V segment lost 2 bases and the J segment 5 bases; nucleotides outside the gene matches: 9. The CDR3 is 16 amino acids. Germline CDR1 and CDR2: SGDLS and YYNGEE. The CDR3 DNA reads as TGTGCCAGCAGCGTTCGACCGGGACAGGGGAAAACTGAAGCTTTCTTT. Its translation: CASSVRPGQGKTEAFF.

This chain connects TRBV2 to TRBJ1-2; 7 bases agree with TRBD1. CDR3 length: 14 residues. V trimming: 8 bases; J trimming: 1 base; junction bases outside the gene matches: 7. Germline V gene data show CDR1 as SNHLY and CDR2 as FYNNEI. The CDR3 coding sequence is TGTGCCAGCGACGGACAGGCGGTTAACTATGGCTACACCTTC. This sequence encodes CASDGQAVNYGYTF.

The chain employs TRBV2 and TRBJ1-4; perhaps TRBD1 as D (6 bases). The V gene lost 4 bases and the J gene lost 12 bases, with 15 bases spanning the gap. The germline gives CDR1 SNHLY, CDR2 FYNNEI. This CDR3 region has 13 residues. In DNA form, the CDR3 reads TGTGCCAGCAGTGGGTACAGGGCTGAGGAACTGTTTTTT. Translated, it gives CASSGYRAEELFF.

The V and J genes are TRBV6-5 and TRBJ1-5; TRBD1 might be the D (5 bases). V was trimmed by 9 bases and J by 4 bases, leaving 16 bases between them. Germline CDR1 reads MNHEY; CDR2 reads SVGAGI. The CDR3 contains 14 residues. The chain's CDR3 is CASLDSFHNQPQHF. The CDR3 DNA reads TGTGCCAGTTTAGACAGCTTCCATAATCAGCCCCAGCATTTT.

V is TRBV18 and J is TRBJ1-1, with D possibly TRBD1 on 5 matching bases. V lost 1 base, J lost 0 bases, and 12 bases lay in between. Germline CDR1 and CDR2: KGHSH and LQKENI. This CDR3 has 16 amino acids. CDR3 residues: CASSPQDITVNTEAFF. The CDR3 DNA is TGTGCCAGCTCACCACAGGACATTACCGTGAACACTGAAGCTTTCTTT.

The chain couples TRBV7-6 to TRBJ1-4, with 7 bases identical to TRBD1. The CDR3 sequence is 15 residues long. Germline CDR1 is SGHVS and CDR2 is FNYEAQ. Unmatched junction bases numbered 7, after V lost 5 bases and J lost 4 bases. CDR3 loop: CASSRAQGGNEKLFF. CDR3 bases: TGTGCCAGCAGCCGGGCGCAGGGGGGTAATGAAAAACTGTTTTTT.

The chain employs TRBV3-1 (or the pseudogene TRBV3-2) and TRBJ2-7; 7 nucleotides match TRBD1. The CDR3 totals 16 residues. The germline V gene has CDR1 LGHDT and CDR2 YNNKEL (reference sequence). J gave up 3 bases and V 4 bases, and 12 bases lay outside the gene matches. CDR3 residues: CASSLTTGTVFYEQYF. CDR3 sequence (DNA): TGTGCCAGCAGCCTAACAACCGGGACAGTTTTCTACGAGCAGTACTTC.

The chain joins TRBV10-3 to TRBJ2-5; 7 positions match TRBD2. The CDR3 loop spans 14 amino acids. Losses at the gene ends were 4 bases for V and 6 bases for J; bases not matched to a gene: 8. Germline CDR1 reads ENHRY; CDR2 reads SYGVKD. CDR3 residues: CAISGTSVGKTQYF. DNA of the CDR3: TGTGCCATCAGTGGTACTAGCGTCGGCAAGACCCAGTACTTC.